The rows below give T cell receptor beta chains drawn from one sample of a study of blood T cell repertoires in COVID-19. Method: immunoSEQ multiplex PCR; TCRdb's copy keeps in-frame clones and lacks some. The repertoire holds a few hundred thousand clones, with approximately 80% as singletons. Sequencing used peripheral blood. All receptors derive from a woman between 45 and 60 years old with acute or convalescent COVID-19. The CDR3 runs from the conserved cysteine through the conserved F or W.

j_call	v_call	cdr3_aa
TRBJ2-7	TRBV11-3	CASSPGSNEQYF
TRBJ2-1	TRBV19	CASSIGGGSREQFF
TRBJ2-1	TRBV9	CASSVGARETPVF
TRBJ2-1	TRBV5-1	CASSSLTSGHEQFF
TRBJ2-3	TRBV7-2	CASSLVTSLVTDTQYF
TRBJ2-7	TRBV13	CASSLEQHYEQYF
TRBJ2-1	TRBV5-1	CASSLASSSYNEQFF
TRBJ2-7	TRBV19	CASSTEGHMGEQYF
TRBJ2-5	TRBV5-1	CASSLGVGPGRGLETQYF
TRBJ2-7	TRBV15	CATSARQGFSYEQYF
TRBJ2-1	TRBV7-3	CASTNSGGAGAEQFF
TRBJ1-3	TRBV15	CATSRGDSSGNTIYF
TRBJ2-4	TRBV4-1	CASSLGPNQGANIQYF
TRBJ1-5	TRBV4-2	CASSQNTGVGDQPQHF
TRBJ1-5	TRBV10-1	CASSRGLGQPQHF
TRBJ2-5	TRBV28	CASSLGGRETQYF
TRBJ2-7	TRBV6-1	CASSDLYEQYF
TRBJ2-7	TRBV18	CASSLILQAPPDEQYF
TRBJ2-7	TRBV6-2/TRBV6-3	CASRPRRTGLPYEQYF
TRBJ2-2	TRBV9	CASSVAGGSSGELFF
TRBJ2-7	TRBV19	CASSSPAGGPLGEQYF
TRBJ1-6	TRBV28	CASSSPTAYNSPLHF
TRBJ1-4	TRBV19	CASTDREVNEKLFF
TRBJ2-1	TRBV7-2	CASSFGLAGGNEQFF
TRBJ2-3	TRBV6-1	CASSEPTGFIDTQYF
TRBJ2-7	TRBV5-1	CASSLGEGYEQYF
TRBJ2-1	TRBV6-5	CASSRGGGYNEQFF
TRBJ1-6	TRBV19	CASNLQGARNSPLHF
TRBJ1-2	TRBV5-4	CASSPWEGGIYGYTF
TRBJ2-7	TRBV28	CASTPLREVAGLYEQYF
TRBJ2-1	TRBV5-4	CASSPGTSGNSYNEQFF
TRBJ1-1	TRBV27	CASVGGVEAFF
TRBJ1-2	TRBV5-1	CASSLDSFGNYGYTF
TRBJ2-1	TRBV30	CAWSVTGAMSYNEQFF
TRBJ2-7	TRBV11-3	CASSLIGGAGEQYF
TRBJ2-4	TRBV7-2	CASSLESGEVDIQYF
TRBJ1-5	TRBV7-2	CASSSDMGGNQPQHF
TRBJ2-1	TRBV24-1	CATSDFSAGALNEQFF
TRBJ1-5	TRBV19	CASSIGTGYSNQPQHF
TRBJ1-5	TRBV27	CASSPGQGHQPQHF
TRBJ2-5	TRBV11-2	CASSLGSTRLETQYF
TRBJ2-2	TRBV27	CASSLSAGPNTGELFF